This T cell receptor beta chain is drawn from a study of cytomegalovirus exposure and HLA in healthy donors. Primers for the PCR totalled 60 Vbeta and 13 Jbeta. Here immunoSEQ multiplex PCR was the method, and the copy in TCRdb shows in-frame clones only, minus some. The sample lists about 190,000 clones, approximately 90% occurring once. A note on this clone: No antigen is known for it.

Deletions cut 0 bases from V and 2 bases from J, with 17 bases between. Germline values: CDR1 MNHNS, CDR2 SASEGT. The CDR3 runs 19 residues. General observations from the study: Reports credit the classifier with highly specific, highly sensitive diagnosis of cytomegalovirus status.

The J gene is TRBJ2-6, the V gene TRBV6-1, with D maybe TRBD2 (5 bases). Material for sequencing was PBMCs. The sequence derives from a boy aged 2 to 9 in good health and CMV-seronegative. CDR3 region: CASSEASPGWLPGANVLTF. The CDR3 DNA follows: TGTGCCAGCAGTGAAGCCTCCCCGGGATGGCTCCCTGGGGCCAACGTCCTGACTTTC.